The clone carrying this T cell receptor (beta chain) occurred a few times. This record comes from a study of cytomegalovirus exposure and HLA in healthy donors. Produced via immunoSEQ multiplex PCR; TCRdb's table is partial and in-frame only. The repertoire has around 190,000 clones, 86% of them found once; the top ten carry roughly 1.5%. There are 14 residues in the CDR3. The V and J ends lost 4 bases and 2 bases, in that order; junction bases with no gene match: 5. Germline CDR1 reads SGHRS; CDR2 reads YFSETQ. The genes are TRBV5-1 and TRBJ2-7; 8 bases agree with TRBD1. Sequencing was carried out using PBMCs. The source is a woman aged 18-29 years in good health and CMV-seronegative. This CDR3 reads CASSPGTGAYEQYF. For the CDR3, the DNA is TGCGCCAGCAGCCCCGGGACAGGCGCCTACGAGCAGTACTTC.